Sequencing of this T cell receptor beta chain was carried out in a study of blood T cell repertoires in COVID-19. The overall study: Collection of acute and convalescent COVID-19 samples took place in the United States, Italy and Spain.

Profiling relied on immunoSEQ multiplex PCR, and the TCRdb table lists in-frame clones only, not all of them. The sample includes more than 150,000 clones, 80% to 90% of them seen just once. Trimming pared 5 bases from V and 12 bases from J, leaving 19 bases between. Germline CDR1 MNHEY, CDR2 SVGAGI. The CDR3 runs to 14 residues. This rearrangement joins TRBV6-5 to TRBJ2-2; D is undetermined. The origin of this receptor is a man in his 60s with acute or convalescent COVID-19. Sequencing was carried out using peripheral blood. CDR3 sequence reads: CASSPDLRKPKLFF. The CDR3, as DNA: TGTGCCAGCAGTCCTGACCTCAGGAAGCCCAAGCTGTTTTTT.